This is a list of T cell receptor beta chains from one sample in a study of early T cells in non-severe SARS-CoV-2 infection. Via MiXCR, TCRdb re-called the 5' RACE reads, giving one row per CDR3 protein. The sample shows some 97,000 distinct CDR3 sequences, roughly 9.6% of them seen only once. The sequencing here drew on whole blood, taken at baseline. The receptors here all came from an adult who was a healthcare worker with PCR-confirmed SARS-CoV-2 infection or an uninfected control (not recorded which). CDR3s include the opening cysteine and the closing phenylalanine or tryptophan. A D gene is named only where the DNA matches it firmly. Expanded clones are given a class, and other clones once, few, many or no size at all.

v_gene: TRBV20-1
j_gene: TRBJ1-2
d_gene: NA
abundance: many
CDR3aa: CSASMGYGYTF
CDR3nt: TGCAGTGCTTCCATGGGATATGGCTACACCTTC

v_gene: TRBV20-1
j_gene: TRBJ2-1
d_gene: NA
abundance: NA
CDR3aa: CSAIGQYNEQFF
CDR3nt: TGCAGTGCTATAGGACAGTACAATGAGCAGTTCTTC

v_gene: TRBV30
j_gene: TRBJ2-3
d_gene: NA
abundance: many
CDR3aa: CAWGLDTQYF
CDR3nt: TGTGCCTGGGGACTGGATACGCAGTATTTT

v_gene: TRBV7-9
j_gene: TRBJ1-2
d_gene: TRBD1
abundance: NA
CDR3aa: CASSASPATGINYGYTF
CDR3nt: TGTGCCAGCAGCGCGAGTCCCGCGACAGGGATTAACTATGGCTACACCTTC

v_gene: TRBV9
j_gene: TRBJ2-5
d_gene: NA
abundance: few
CDR3aa: CASSVNGPQETQYF
CDR3nt: TGTGCCAGCAGCGTAAACGGCCCCCAAGAGACCCAGTACTTC

v_gene: TRBV2
j_gene: TRBJ2-5
d_gene: NA
abundance: NA
CDR3aa: CASSGQLQETQYF
CDR3nt: TGTGCCAGCAGTGGTCAGCTCCAAGAGACCCAGTACTTC

v_gene: TRBV19
j_gene: TRBJ2-2
d_gene: NA
abundance: many
CDR3aa: CASRLQGGGGELFF
CDR3nt: TGTGCCAGTAGACTTCAGGGAGGAGGCGGGGAGCTGTTTTTT

v_gene: TRBV19
j_gene: TRBJ2-3
d_gene: NA
abundance: many
CDR3aa: CASRLAGSDTQYF
CDR3nt: TGTGCCAGTAGGCTTGCAGGGTCAGATACGCAGTATTTT

v_gene: TRBV5-6
j_gene: TRBJ2-5
d_gene: NA
abundance: few
CDR3aa: CASSFRDRETQYF
CDR3nt: TGTGCCAGCAGCTTCCGGGATCGAGAGACCCAGTACTTC

v_gene: TRBV10-3
j_gene: TRBJ2-7
d_gene: NA
abundance: many
CDR3aa: CAISDYSNSYEQYF
CDR3nt: TGTGCCATCAGTGACTACAGTAACTCCTACGAGCAGTACTTC

v_gene: TRBV19
j_gene: TRBJ1-1
d_gene: NA
abundance: NA
CDR3aa: CASLGRNTEAFF
CDR3nt: TGTGCCAGCCTTGGGAGGAACACTGAAGCTTTCTTT

v_gene: TRBV12-5
j_gene: TRBJ1-1
d_gene: TRBD1
abundance: many
CDR3aa: CASGFQGQGATEAFF
CDR3nt: TGTGCTAGTGGTTTCCAGGGACAGGGGGCTACTGAAGCTTTCTTT

v_gene: TRBV6-5
j_gene: TRBJ2-3
d_gene: NA
abundance: many
CDR3aa: CASSQRTGGTDTQYF
CDR3nt: TGTGCCAGCAGCCAGAGAACGGGGGGCACAGATACGCAGTATTTT

v_gene: TRBV5-1
j_gene: TRBJ2-7
d_gene: NA
abundance: NA
CDR3aa: CASSLDTYEQYF
CDR3nt: TGCGCCAGCAGCTTAGACACTTACGAGCAGTACTTC

v_gene: TRBV29-1
j_gene: TRBJ2-7
d_gene: NA
abundance: few
CDR3aa: CSVVTQGIYEQYF
CDR3nt: TGCAGCGTTGTCACCCAGGGGATCTACGAGCAGTACTTC

v_gene: TRBV25-1
j_gene: TRBJ2-7
d_gene: NA
abundance: NA
CDR3aa: CASSEPSSHNSYEQYF
CDR3nt: TGTGCCAGCAGTGAACCCAGTTCCCATAACTCCTACGAGCAGTACTTC

v_gene: TRBV20-1
j_gene: TRBJ2-3
d_gene: NA
abundance: many
CDR3aa: CSAEPGQGTDTQYF
CDR3nt: TGCAGTGCTGAACCGGGCCAGGGGACAGATACGCAGTATTTT

v_gene: TRBV5-4
j_gene: TRBJ2-3
d_gene: NA
abundance: many
CDR3aa: CASSRLESTDTQYF
CDR3nt: TGTGCCAGCAGCCGACTAGAAAGCACAGATACGCAGTATTTT

v_gene: TRBV12-3/TRBV12-4
j_gene: TRBJ2-1
d_gene: NA
abundance: few
CDR3aa: CASSWASGTSYNEQFF
CDR3nt: TGTGCCAGCAGCTGGGCGAGTGGTACATCCTACAATGAGCAGTTCTTC

v_gene: TRBV12-3/TRBV12-4
j_gene: TRBJ2-5
d_gene: NA
abundance: NA
CDR3aa: CASRTTEETQYF
CDR3nt: TGTGCCAGCAGAACAACTGAAGAGACCCAGTACTTC

v_gene: TRBV2
j_gene: TRBJ1-4
d_gene: TRBD1
abundance: few
CDR3aa: CASSHGQGATNEKLFF
CDR3nt: TGTGCCAGCAGCCATGGACAGGGGGCAACTAATGAAAAACTGTTTTTT

v_gene: TRBV7-8
j_gene: TRBJ1-3
d_gene: NA
abundance: NA
CDR3aa: CASSLGISGNTIYF
CDR3nt: TGTGCCAGCAGCTTAGGTATCTCTGGAAACACCATATATTTT

v_gene: TRBV27
j_gene: TRBJ1-3
d_gene: NA
abundance: NA
CDR3aa: CASGMRSSGNTIYF
CDR3nt: TGTGCCAGCGGTATGAGGTCCTCTGGAAACACCATATATTTT

v_gene: TRBV19
j_gene: TRBJ1-2
d_gene: NA
abundance: few
CDR3aa: CASSMSAYGYTF
CDR3nt: TGTGCCAGTAGTATGAGTGCCTATGGCTACACCTTC

v_gene: TRBV27
j_gene: TRBJ2-1
d_gene: NA
abundance: NA
CDR3aa: CASSEAGTWGINEQFF
CDR3nt: TGTGCCAGCAGTGAGGCCGGGACTTGGGGGATCAATGAGCAGTTCTTC

v_gene: TRBV20-1
j_gene: TRBJ1-1
d_gene: TRBD1
abundance: many
CDR3aa: CSAHRGPGTEAFF
CDR3nt: TGCAGTGCTCACAGGGGGCCGGGCACTGAAGCTTTCTTT

v_gene: TRBV7-9
j_gene: TRBJ2-1
d_gene: NA
abundance: many
CDR3aa: CASSLVGTNYNEQFF
CDR3nt: TGTGCCAGCAGCTTAGTGGGGACGAACTACAATGAGCAGTTCTTC

v_gene: TRBV11-2
j_gene: TRBJ2-5
d_gene: NA
abundance: NA
CDR3aa: CASSPNTIQETQYF
CDR3nt: TGTGCCAGCAGCCCCAATACGATTCAAGAGACCCAGTACTTC

v_gene: TRBV29-1
j_gene: TRBJ2-7
d_gene: NA
abundance: many
CDR3aa: CSVHRDYEQYF
CDR3nt: TGCAGCGTTCACAGGGACTACGAGCAGTACTTC

v_gene: TRBV30
j_gene: TRBJ2-3
d_gene: NA
abundance: NA
CDR3aa: CAWTDADTQYF
CDR3nt: TGTGCCTGGACCGATGCAGATACGCAGTATTTT

v_gene: TRBV15
j_gene: TRBJ2-7
d_gene: NA
abundance: few
CDR3aa: CATSTDLYEQYF
CDR3nt: TGTGCCACCAGCACTGACCTCTACGAGCAGTACTTC

v_gene: TRBV6-5
j_gene: TRBJ2-5
d_gene: NA
abundance: few
CDR3aa: CASSYSGAEGETQYF
CDR3nt: TGTGCCAGCAGTTACTCCGGGGCGGAGGGGGAGACCCAGTACTTC

v_gene: TRBV7-6
j_gene: TRBJ2-7
d_gene: NA
abundance: many
CDR3aa: CASSLVTAQDEQYF
CDR3nt: TGTGCCAGCAGCTTAGTAACAGCGCAAGACGAGCAGTACTTC